This TCR beta chain was identified in a study of T cell repertoires in cytomegalovirus infection (dated 2019 in TCRdb). Regarding the study in general: Because public TCR beta signatures pointed to carriage of CMV infection together with the matching HLA type, the HLA type of each donor mattered for the analysis.

Overall results and qualifications from the work: The ex vivo response was dominated by HLA-C-restricted CMV-specific TCR beta clonotypes, which also provided the single most frequent clonotype in two of eight donors. Cumulative frequency of public TCR beta family members discriminated carriers of CMV infection plus the relevant HLA type in this cohort and an independent approximately 370-donor cohort.

Trimming removed 6 bases from V and 2 bases from J, leaving 11 bases between the germline ends. The CDR3, cysteine through phenylalanine, is 13 amino acids long. CDR3 DNA only is kept here, 39 bases in frame from base 1. Per the germline V gene (reference sequence), LGHDT is the CDR1 and YNNKEL is the CDR2. The run used an Illumina HiSeq 1500. TCRdb's own reprocessing of the public reads used fastp at Q25 and MiXCR and kept productive beta chains. When rows share a CDR3 protein, they turn into one entry using the most common DNA and genes. This sample holds some 680,000 distinct CDR3 sequences; 35% were observed only once. Around 2.8% of the sample is in the top ten clones. The table lists this clonotype with a few counts. This receptor's antigen is unknown. Base qualities are not at hand, and no much larger clone is one base apart.

Recombination joined TRBV3-1 with TRBJ2-7, with the D gene too uncertain to name. The receptor was derived from a human donor in good health (CMV status not recorded). Some clones in this sample may be carry-over from other donors' samples. The sequencing sample was made of PBMCs. The bases read TGTGCCAGCAGTCCGCCAGTCGCCTACGAGCAGTACTTC. This gives the protein CASSPPVAYEQYF.